Below, 13 T cell receptor beta chains from the same sample are listed, as sequenced in a study of cytomegalovirus exposure and HLA in healthy donors. The primer mix had 60 Vbeta and 13 Jbeta primers. Libraries were prepared by immunoSEQ multiplex PCR; TCRdb keeps only in-frame clonotypes and omits some of them. The sample gives approximately 160,000 clones, about 81% of which show up once; more than 0.75% is in the top ten. The sequencing input was PBMCs. These receptors were taken from a girl aged 2 to 10 in good health and CMV-seropositive.

The V call is TRBV6-6, the J call TRBJ1-5, with 8 bases matching TRBD1. Trimming at V came to 6 bases and at J to 5 bases, leaving 6 bases not matched to a gene. The CDR3 has 14 amino acids. CDR1 and CDR2 from the germline V gene are MNHNY and SVGAGI (reference sequence). The DNA of the CDR3 is TGTGCCAGCAGGTGGGACAGGAGAGATCAGCCCCAGCATTTT. Translating gives CASRWDRRDQPQHF.

The chain carries TRBV4-1 and TRBJ2-1; TRBD2 aligns across 8 bases. Unmatched junction bases numbered 6, after V lost 1 base and J lost 7 bases. The CDR3 runs to 15 residues. Per the germline V gene, CDR1 is MGHRA and CDR2 is YSYEKL. The CDR3 sequence: CASSQAQRETNEQFF. The CDR3 region has the DNA TGCGCCAGCAGCCAAGCTCAGCGGGAGACGAATGAGCAGTTCTTC.

This clone was picked up a small number of times. The genes are TRBV28 and TRBJ1-1; a possible D gene is TRBD1 (6 bases). The V end was cut by 3 bases, the J end by 0 bases, with 11 bases between. This CDR3 contains 15 residues. Germline-derived CDR1 and CDR2 are MDHEN and SYDVKM. The CDR3 DNA sequence: TGTGCCAGCAGTTTGCCCAGGGGTTTGAACACTGAAGCTTTCTTT. Amino acids: CASSLPRGLNTEAFF.

This clone was detected ten times or more. The chain recombines TRBV6-1 with TRBJ2-3, with 8 nucleotides matching TRBD1. J was trimmed by 3 bases and V by 4 bases; bases with no gene match: 3. The CDR3 loop spans 14 amino acids. Germline CDR1 MNHNS, CDR2 SASEGT. CDR3 amino acids: CASSAQGVTDTQYF. For the CDR3, the DNA is TGTGCCAGCAGTGCACAGGGGGTAACAGATACGCAGTATTTT.

The chain combines TRBV19 with TRBJ1-2; 7 nucleotides agree with TRBD1. The ends lost 3 bases at V and 5 bases at J; junction bases unmatched: 15. Germline V gene data show CDR1 as LNHDA and CDR2 as SQIVND (reference sequence). CDR3 length equals 17 residues. This CDR3 reads CASSIQLFGQAWYGYTF. The CDR3 bases are TGTGCCAGTAGTATCCAGCTCTTCGGACAGGCCTGGTATGGCTACACCTTC.

The gene calls are TRBV27 and TRBJ1-1; 7 bases agree with TRBD1. J lost 1 base, V lost 7 bases, and 15 bases had no gene match. The germline gives CDR1 MNHEY, CDR2 SMNVEV (reference sequence). There are 17 residues in the CDR3. CDR3 sequence: CASTRRLQGVPNTEAFF. The CDR3 region has the DNA TGTGCCAGCACTCGAAGGTTGCAGGGGGTCCCGAACACTGAAGCTTTCTTT.

V usage is TRBV10-3 and J usage is TRBJ1-5; no firm D call. With 3 bases removed from V and 3 bases from J, the gap between germline ends came to 9 bases. This CDR3 comprises 14 residues. Germline V CDR1 and CDR2: ENHRY, SYGVKD. CDR3 loop: CAISEPGSNQPQHF. For the CDR3, the DNA is TGTGCCATCAGTGAACCGGGGTCCAATCAGCCCCAGCATTTT.

The chain couples TRBV7-6 to TRBJ1-2; D remains ambiguous. The length of the CDR3 is 19 residues. Trimming pared 1 base from V and 6 bases from J, leaving 27 bases between. Per the germline V gene, CDR1 is SGHVS and CDR2 is FNYEAQ. The CDR3 is CASSLEERDPGGRYDGYTF. CDR3 coding DNA: TGTGCCAGCAGCTTAGAGGAAAGGGATCCGGGAGGACGGTACGATGGCTACACCTTC. The full variable domain, in which reference TRBV7-6 and TRBJ1-2 provide the parts outside the CDR3, is GAGVSQSPRYKVTKRGQDVALRCDPISGHVSLYWYRQALGQGPEFLTYFNYEAQQDKSGLPNDRFSAERPEGSISTLTIQRTEQRDSAMYRCASSLEERDPGGRYDGYTFGSGTRLTVV.

The gene calls are TRBV4-1 and TRBJ2-1, with TRBD2 matching 9 bases. Germline CDR1 reads MGHRA; CDR2 reads YSYEKL. The CDR3 is 15 amino acids. Trimming removed 4 bases from V and 5 bases from J; junction bases left unmatched: 6. The DNA for the CDR3 is TGCGCCAGCAGCCTATGGGCTAGCGGGAACAATGAGCAGTTCTTC. It specifies CASSLWASGNNEQFF.

This rearrangement joins TRBV28 to TRBJ2-7; 9 bases are shared with TRBD2. Germline loops: CDR1 MDHEN, CDR2 SYDVKM. The CDR3 contains 14 residues. V shed 8 bases and J 0 bases; nucleotides not matched to a gene: 5. The CDR3 DNA reads TGTGCCAGCCGAGCGGGAGGCACCTCCTACGAGCAGTACTTC. It codes for CASRAGGTSYEQYF.

V and J are TRBV5-1 and TRBJ2-7; 12 bases map to TRBD2. V was pared by 3 bases and J by 3 bases, with 13 bases of the junction left unmatched. The CDR3 contains 18 residues. Germline-derived CDR1 and CDR2 are SGHRS and YFSETQ. CDR3 region: CASSSRTSGAPGDYEQYF. The CDR3 bases are TGCGCCAGCAGCTCTCGGACTAGCGGGGCCCCTGGGGACTACGAGCAGTACTTC. Using reference TRBV5-1 and TRBJ2-7 for the parts outside the CDR3, the full variable domain is KAGVTQTPRYLIKTRGQQVTLSCSPISGHRSVSWYQQTPGQGLQFLFEYFSETQRNKGNFPGRFSGRQFSNSRSEMNVSTLELGDSALYLCASSSRTSGAPGDYEQYFGPGTRLTVT.

V gene TRBV4-1 combines with J gene TRBJ2-6, with D perhaps matching TRBD1 (6 bases). V dropped 0 bases and J dropped 1 base, with 7 bases sitting between them. The CDR3 contains 16 residues. The germline V gene encodes CDR1 MGHRA and CDR2 YSYEKL. The CDR3 region has the DNA TGCGCCAGCAGCCAAGATACAGGGTCTGGGGCCAACGTCCTGACTTTC. Translation: CASSQDTGSGANVLTF.

The chain has TRBV18 and TRBJ2-1; TRBD1 agrees at 11 bases. CDR1 and CDR2 from the germline V gene are KGHSH and LQKENI. This CDR3 has 14 residues. V dropped 3 bases and J dropped 7; count of bases not matched to a gene: 2. CDR3 in DNA: TGTGCCAGCTCACCGGACAGGGGGCTTAATGAGCAGTTCTTC. Translation gives CASSPDRGLNEQFF.